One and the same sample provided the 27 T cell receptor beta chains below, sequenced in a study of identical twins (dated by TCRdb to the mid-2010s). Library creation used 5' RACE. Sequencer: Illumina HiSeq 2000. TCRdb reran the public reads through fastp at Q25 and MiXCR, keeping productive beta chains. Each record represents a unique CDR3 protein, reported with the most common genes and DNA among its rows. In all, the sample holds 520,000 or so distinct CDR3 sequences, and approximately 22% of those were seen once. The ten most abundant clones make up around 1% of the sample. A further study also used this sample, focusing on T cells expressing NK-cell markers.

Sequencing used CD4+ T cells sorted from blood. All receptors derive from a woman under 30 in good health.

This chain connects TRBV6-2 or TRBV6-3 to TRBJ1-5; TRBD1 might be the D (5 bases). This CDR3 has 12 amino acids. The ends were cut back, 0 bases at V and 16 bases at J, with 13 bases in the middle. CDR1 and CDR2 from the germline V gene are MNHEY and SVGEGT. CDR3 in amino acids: CASSYSTGSPHF. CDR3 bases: TGTGCCAGCAGTTACTCAACAGGATCCCCCCATTTT.

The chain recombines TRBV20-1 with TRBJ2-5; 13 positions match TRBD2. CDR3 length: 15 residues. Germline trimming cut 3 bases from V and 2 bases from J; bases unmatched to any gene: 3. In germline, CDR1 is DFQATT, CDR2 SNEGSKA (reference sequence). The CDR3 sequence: CSARLGLAGQETQYF. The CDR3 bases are TGCAGTGCTAGGTTGGGACTAGCGGGACAAGAGACCCAGTACTTC.

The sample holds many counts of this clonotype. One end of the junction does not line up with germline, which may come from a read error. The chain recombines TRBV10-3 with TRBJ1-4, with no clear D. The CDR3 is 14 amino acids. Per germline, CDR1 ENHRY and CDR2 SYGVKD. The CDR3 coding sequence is TGTGCCACCAGTCATATGGGAGGGTCTGAAAAACTGTTTTTT. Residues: CATSHMGGSEKLFF.

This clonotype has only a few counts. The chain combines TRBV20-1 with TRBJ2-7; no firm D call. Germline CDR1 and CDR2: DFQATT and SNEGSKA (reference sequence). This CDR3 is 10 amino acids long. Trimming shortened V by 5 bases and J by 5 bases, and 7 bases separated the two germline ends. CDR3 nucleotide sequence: TGCAGTGCTGGACGGGACGAGCAGTACTTC. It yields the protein CSAGRDEQYF.

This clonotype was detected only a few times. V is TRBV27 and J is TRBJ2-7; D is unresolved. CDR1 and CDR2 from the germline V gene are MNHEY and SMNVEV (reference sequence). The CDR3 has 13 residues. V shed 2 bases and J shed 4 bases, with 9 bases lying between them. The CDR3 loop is CASSLGPDYEQYF. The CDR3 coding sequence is TGTGCCAGCAGTTTAGGGCCCGATTACGAGCAGTACTTC.

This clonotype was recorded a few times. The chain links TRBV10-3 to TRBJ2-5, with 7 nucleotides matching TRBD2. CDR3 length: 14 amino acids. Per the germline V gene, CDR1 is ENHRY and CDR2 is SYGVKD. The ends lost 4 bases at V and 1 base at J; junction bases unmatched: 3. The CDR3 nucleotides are TGTGCCATCAGTGTTTCTAGCGGCCAAGAGACCCAGTACTTC. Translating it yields CAISVSSGQETQYF.

The CDR3 protein is CASSRQGDTEAFF. The CDR3 DNA follows: TGTGCCAGCAGCCGACAGGGTGACACTGAAGCTTTCTTT. The chain combines TRBV11-3 with TRBJ1-1; 7 bases match TRBD1. V was clipped by 5 bases and J by 3 bases; unmatched bases: 3. CDR1 is SGHNT, CDR2 YENEEA, per germline. The CDR3 length is 13 residues.

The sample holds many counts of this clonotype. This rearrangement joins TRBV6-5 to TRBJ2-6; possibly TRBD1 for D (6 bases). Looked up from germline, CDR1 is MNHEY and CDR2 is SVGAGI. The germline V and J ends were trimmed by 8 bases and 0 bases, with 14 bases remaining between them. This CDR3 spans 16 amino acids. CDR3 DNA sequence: TGTGCCAGCGCGCGACAGGCCTACTCTGGGGCCAACGTCCTGACTTTC. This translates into CASARQAYSGANVLTF.

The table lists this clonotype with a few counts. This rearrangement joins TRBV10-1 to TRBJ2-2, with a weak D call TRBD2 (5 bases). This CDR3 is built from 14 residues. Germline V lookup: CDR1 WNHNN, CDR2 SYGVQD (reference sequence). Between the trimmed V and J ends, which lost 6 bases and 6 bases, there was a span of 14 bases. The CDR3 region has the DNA TGCGCCAGCAGCTCCGGAGGATCGGCCGGGGAGCTGTTTTTT. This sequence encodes CASSSGGSAGELFF.

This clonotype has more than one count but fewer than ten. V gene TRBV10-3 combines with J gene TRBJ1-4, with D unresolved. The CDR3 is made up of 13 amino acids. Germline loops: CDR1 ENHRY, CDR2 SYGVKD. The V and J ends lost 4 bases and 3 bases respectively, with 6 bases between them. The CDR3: CAISVRSNEKLFF. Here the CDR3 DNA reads TGTGCCATCAGTGTTCGATCTAATGAAAAACTGTTTTTT.

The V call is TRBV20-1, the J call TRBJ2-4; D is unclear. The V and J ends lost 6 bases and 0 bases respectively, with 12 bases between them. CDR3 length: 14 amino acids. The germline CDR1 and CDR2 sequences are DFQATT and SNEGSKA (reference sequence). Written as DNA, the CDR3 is TGCAGTGCCCCAGAAGTTTTAGCCAAAAACATTCAGTACTTC. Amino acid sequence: CSAPEVLAKNIQYF.

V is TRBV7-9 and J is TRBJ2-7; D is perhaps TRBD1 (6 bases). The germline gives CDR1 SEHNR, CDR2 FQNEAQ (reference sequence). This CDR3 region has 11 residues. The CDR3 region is CAVLTTGRQYF. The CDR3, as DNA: TGTGCGGTCCTGACCACAGGGCGGCAGTACTTC.

CDR3 amino acids: CASSGQRFEAFF. The CDR3 bases are TGTGCCAGCAGCGGCCAGAGATTCGAAGCTTTCTTT. The chain recombines TRBV2 with TRBJ1-1; D gene uncertain. The germline gives CDR1 SNHLY, CDR2 FYNNEI. The CDR3 loop spans 12 amino acids. V was shortened by 6 bases and J by 8 bases, with 13 bases between the two germline ends.

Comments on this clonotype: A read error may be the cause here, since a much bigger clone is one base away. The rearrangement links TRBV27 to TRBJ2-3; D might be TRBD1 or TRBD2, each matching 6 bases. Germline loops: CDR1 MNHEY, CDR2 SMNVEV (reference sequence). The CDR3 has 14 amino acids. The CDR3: CASGSGGRTDTKYF. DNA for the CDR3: TGTGCCAGCGGGTCCGGGGGCCGCACAGATACGAAGTATTTT.

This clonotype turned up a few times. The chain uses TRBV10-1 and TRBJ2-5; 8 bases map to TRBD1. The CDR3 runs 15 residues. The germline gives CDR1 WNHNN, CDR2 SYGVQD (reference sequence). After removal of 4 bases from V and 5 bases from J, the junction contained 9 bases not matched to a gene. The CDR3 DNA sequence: TGCGCCAGCAGTGTTTCCCAGGGGGCTCCTGAGACCCAGTACTTC. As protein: CASSVSQGAPETQYF.

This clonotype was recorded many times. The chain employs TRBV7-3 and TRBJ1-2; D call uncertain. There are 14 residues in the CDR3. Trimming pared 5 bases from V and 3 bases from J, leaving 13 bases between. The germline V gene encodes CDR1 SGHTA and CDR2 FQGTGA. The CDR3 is CASSQSAEDYGYTF. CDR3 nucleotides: TGTGCCAGCAGCCAAAGTGCGGAAGACTATGGCTACACCTTC.

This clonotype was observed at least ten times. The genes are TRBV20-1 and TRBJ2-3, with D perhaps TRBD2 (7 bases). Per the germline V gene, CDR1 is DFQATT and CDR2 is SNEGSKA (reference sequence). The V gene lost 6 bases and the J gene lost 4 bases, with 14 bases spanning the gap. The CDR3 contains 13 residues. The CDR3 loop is CSAQRGGADTQYF. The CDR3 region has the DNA TGCAGTGCCCAAAGGGGGGGTGCAGATACGCAGTATTTT.

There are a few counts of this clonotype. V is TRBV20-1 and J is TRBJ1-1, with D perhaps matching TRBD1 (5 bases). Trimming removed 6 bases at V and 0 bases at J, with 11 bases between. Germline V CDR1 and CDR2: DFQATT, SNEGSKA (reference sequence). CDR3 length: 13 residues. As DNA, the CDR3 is TGCAGTGCAGGCGGGGGGATGAACACTGAAGCTTTCTTT. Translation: CSAGGGMNTEAFF.

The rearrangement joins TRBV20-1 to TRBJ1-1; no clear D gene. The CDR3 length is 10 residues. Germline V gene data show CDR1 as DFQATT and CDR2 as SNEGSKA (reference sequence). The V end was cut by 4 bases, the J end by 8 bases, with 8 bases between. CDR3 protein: CSATQREAFF. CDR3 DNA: TGCAGTGCTACTCAGAGGGAAGCTTTCTTT.

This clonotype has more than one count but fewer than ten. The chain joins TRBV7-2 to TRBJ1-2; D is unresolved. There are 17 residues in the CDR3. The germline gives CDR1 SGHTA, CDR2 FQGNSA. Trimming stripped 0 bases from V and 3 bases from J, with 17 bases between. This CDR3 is CASSLAAGAKGYYGYTF. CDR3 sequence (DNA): TGTGCCAGCAGCTTAGCGGCAGGTGCTAAGGGTTACTATGGCTACACCTTC.

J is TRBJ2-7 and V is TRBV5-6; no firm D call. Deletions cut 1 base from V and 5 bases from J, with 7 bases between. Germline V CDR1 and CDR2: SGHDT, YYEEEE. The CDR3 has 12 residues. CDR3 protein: CASSLLDDEQYF. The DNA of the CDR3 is TGTGCCAGCAGCTTGTTAGACGACGAGCAGTACTTC. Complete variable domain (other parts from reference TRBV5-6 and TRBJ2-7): DAGVTQSPTHLIKTRGQQVTLRCSPKSGHDTVSWYQQALGQGPQFIFQYYEEEERQRGNFPDRFSGHQFPNYSSELNVNALLLGDSALYLCASSLLDDEQYFGPGTRLTVT.

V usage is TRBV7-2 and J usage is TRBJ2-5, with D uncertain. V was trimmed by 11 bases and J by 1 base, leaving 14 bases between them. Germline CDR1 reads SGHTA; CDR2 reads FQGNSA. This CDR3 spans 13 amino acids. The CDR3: CASQRGSQETQYF. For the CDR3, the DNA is TGTGCCTCCCAGCGAGGATCCCAAGAGACCCAGTACTTC.

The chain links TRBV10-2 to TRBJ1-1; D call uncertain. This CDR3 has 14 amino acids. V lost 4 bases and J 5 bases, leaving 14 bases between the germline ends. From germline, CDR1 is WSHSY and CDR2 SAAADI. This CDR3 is CASSVRHVRTEAFF. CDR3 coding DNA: TGCGCCAGCAGTGTGAGACATGTGAGGACTGAAGCTTTCTTT.

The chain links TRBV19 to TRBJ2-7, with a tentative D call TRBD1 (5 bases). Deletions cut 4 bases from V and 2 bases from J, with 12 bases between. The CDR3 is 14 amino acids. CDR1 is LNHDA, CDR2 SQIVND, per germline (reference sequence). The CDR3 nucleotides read TGTGCCAGTAGTAACTTAGGACATACCTACGAGCAGTACTTC. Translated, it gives CASSNLGHTYEQYF.

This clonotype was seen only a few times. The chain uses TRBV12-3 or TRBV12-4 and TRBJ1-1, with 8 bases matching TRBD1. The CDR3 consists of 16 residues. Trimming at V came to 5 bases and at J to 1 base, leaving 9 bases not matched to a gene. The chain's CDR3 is CASSIWTGMWNTEAFF. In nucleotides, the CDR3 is TGTGCCAGCAGTATATGGACAGGGATGTGGAACACTGAAGCTTTCTTT.

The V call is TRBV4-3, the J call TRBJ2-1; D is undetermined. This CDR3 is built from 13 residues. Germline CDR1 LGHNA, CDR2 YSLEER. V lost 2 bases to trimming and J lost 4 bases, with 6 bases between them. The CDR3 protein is CASSQPVYNEQFF. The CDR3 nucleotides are TGCGCCAGCAGCCAACCCGTTTACAATGAGCAGTTCTTC.

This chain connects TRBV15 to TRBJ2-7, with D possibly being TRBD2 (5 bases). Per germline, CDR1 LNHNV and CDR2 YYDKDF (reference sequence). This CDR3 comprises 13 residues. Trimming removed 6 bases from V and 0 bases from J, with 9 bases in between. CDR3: CATRVGSSYEQYF. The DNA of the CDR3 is TGTGCCACCAGAGTGGGGAGCTCCTACGAGCAGTACTTC. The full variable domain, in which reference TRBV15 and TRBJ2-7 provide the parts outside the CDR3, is DAMVIQNPRYQVTQFGKPVTLSCSQTLNHNVMYWYQQKSSQAPKLLFHYYDKDFNNEADTPDNFQSRRPNTSFCFLDIRSPGLGDTAMYLCATRVGSSYEQYFGPGTRLTVT.